These T cell receptor beta chains were read from a single sample in a study of OX40 agonist ivuxolimab in advanced cancers. The assay was immunoSEQ multiplex PCR, and TCRdb's table has in-frame clones only and misses some. The table has more than 80,000 clones, roughly 90% seen once; the top ten hold about 0.31%. Material: CD4+ or CD8+ T cells sorted from blood, obtained in a trial of the OX40 agonist ivuxolimab. These TCRs come from an adult with an advanced solid tumor such as melanoma, head and neck, liver or kidney cancer. Each CDR3 is given with its conserved first and last residue. Fields, in order: V gene, D gene, J gene, clone size, CDR3 DNA, CDR3 protein. The D gene is left open where the match is weak. Clone size is given for some rows only: seen once, a few or many times, or a class if the clone is expanded.

v_gene: TRBV28; d_gene: NA; j_gene: TRBJ2-7; abundance: NA; CDR3nt: TGTGCCAGCAGTTTGGGTTACGAGCAGTACTTC; CDR3aa: CASSLGYEQYF
v_gene: TRBV27; d_gene: NA; j_gene: TRBJ2-7; abundance: NA; CDR3nt: TGTGCCAGCAGTTTGGCAGCCGGCTCCTACGAGCAGTACTTC; CDR3aa: CASSLAAGSYEQYF
v_gene: TRBV7-2; d_gene: NA; j_gene: TRBJ2-1; abundance: NA; CDR3nt: TGTGCCAGCAGCTTGGGGATCTCGCAGTTCTTC; CDR3aa: CASSLGISQFF
v_gene: TRBV7-9; d_gene: TRBD1; j_gene: TRBJ2-7; abundance: NA; CDR3nt: TGTGCCAGCAGCTTAAGAGGGGGCCCCTACGAGCAGTACTTC; CDR3aa: CASSLRGGPYEQYF
v_gene: TRBV7-2; d_gene: TRBD2; j_gene: TRBJ2-1; abundance: NA; CDR3nt: TGTGCCAGCAGCTTAGGGCCTAGCGGGAGTAATGAGCAGTTCTTC; CDR3aa: CASSLGPSGSNEQFF
v_gene: TRBV7-2; d_gene: TRBD1; j_gene: TRBJ1-4; abundance: few; CDR3nt: TGTGCCAGCAGCCGAGGGACAGGAGAGAAACTGTTTTTT; CDR3aa: CASSRGTGEKLFF
v_gene: TRBV28; d_gene: NA; j_gene: TRBJ2-1; abundance: once; CDR3nt: TGTGCCAGCACCAAGAGATTAGGGCTAGGGAATGAGCAGTTCTTC; CDR3aa: CASTKRLGLGNEQFF
v_gene: TRBV28; d_gene: NA; j_gene: TRBJ2-7; abundance: NA; CDR3nt: TGTGCCAGCAGGGTTGAGAGTTACGAGCAGTACTTC; CDR3aa: CASRVESYEQYF
v_gene: TRBV29-1; d_gene: TRBD2; j_gene: TRBJ2-1; abundance: NA; CDR3nt: TGCAGCGTTGCTAGGACTAGCTCCTACAATGAGCAGTTCTTC; CDR3aa: CSVARTSSYNEQFF
v_gene: TRBV18; d_gene: TRBD2; j_gene: TRBJ2-7; abundance: NA; CDR3nt: TGTGCCAGCTCATCAGGAACTAGCGGGACTAACTACGAGCAGTACTTC; CDR3aa: CASSSGTSGTNYEQYF
v_gene: TRBV11-2; d_gene: NA; j_gene: TRBJ1-5; abundance: NA; CDR3nt: TGTGCCAGCAGCTCAAGTGGGGGCAATCAGCCCCAGCATTTT; CDR3aa: CASSSSGGNQPQHF
v_gene: TRBV6-1; d_gene: TRBD1; j_gene: TRBJ1-1; abundance: once; CDR3nt: TGTGCCAGCATCCTGACAGGGGCGGCTTTCTTT; CDR3aa: CASILTGAAFF
v_gene: TRBV28; d_gene: TRBD1; j_gene: TRBJ2-5; abundance: NA; CDR3nt: TGTGCCAGCAGATCCCCTCAGACAGGGAACCAAGAGACCCAGTACTTC; CDR3aa: CASRSPQTGNQETQYF
v_gene: TRBV14; d_gene: NA; j_gene: TRBJ1-2; abundance: NA; CDR3nt: TGTGCCAGCAGCCAAGATCACAGCTATGGCTACACCTTC; CDR3aa: CASSQDHSYGYTF
v_gene: TRBV6-6; d_gene: TRBD1; j_gene: TRBJ2-7; abundance: NA; CDR3nt: TGTGCCAGCAGTTATAGGGGACAGGGCTACGAGCAGTACTTC; CDR3aa: CASSYRGQGYEQYF
v_gene: TRBV18; d_gene: NA; j_gene: TRBJ2-1; abundance: NA; CDR3nt: TGTGCCAGCTCACCACTAAGTCAGGTGGGTAACTCCTACAATGAGCAGTTCTTC; CDR3aa: CASSPLSQVGNSYNEQFF
v_gene: TRBV5-3; d_gene: NA; j_gene: TRBJ1-1; abundance: NA; CDR3nt: TGTGCCAGAAGCCCCGGGGTCATGAACACTGAAGCTTTCTTT; CDR3aa: CARSPGVMNTEAFF
v_gene: TRBV25-1; d_gene: TRBD1; j_gene: TRBJ2-2; abundance: many; CDR3nt: TGTGCCAGCAGTGAAGACAGGGACACCGGGGAGCTGTTTTTT; CDR3aa: CASSEDRDTGELFF
v_gene: TRBV4-3; d_gene: TRBD2; j_gene: TRBJ2-3; abundance: NA; CDR3nt: TGCGCCAGCAGCCACTCATTAGGGACTAGCGCGTTCACAGATACGCAGTATTTT; CDR3aa: CASSHSLGTSAFTDTQYF
v_gene: TRBV7-2; d_gene: NA; j_gene: TRBJ2-1; abundance: NA; CDR3nt: TGTGCCAGCAGCTTAGTGGGATCCGGCAATGAGCAGTTCTTC; CDR3aa: CASSLVGSGNEQFF
v_gene: TRBV27; d_gene: TRBD1; j_gene: TRBJ2-2; abundance: NA; CDR3nt: TGTGCCAGCAGACCGGGACAGGGGGCCCCACGCTACACCGGGGAGCTGTTTTTT; CDR3aa: CASRPGQGAPRYTGELFF
v_gene: TRBV18; d_gene: NA; j_gene: TRBJ2-6; abundance: once; CDR3nt: TGTGCCAGCTCAGCTACACGCGGTGGCGGGGCCAACGTCCTGACTTTC; CDR3aa: CASSATRGGGANVLTF
v_gene: TRBV6-6; d_gene: NA; j_gene: TRBJ1-4; abundance: NA; CDR3nt: TGTGCCAGCAGCCCTGCCCGGGGGCCGGGGGAAAAACTGTTTTTT; CDR3aa: CASSPARGPGEKLFF
v_gene: TRBV6-1; d_gene: TRBD1; j_gene: TRBJ1-4; abundance: NA; CDR3nt: TGTGCCAGCAGTGCCCGGACAGGGAGTCTTGCAACTAATGAAAAACTGTTTTTT; CDR3aa: CASSARTGSLATNEKLFF
v_gene: TRBV6-5; d_gene: TRBD1; j_gene: TRBJ2-7; abundance: NA; CDR3nt: TGTGCCAGCAGCAGAGACAGGGCCTCCTACGAGCAGTACTTC; CDR3aa: CASSRDRASYEQYF
v_gene: TRBV11-2; d_gene: NA; j_gene: TRBJ2-1; abundance: NA; CDR3nt: TGTGCCAGCAGCCGGGGGATTAGCGGTATTGAGCAGTTCTTC; CDR3aa: CASSRGISGIEQFF
v_gene: TRBV5-5; d_gene: TRBD1; j_gene: TRBJ1-1; abundance: once; CDR3nt: TGTGCCAGCAGCTTTCGGCAGGGGGGCACTGAAGCTTTCTTT; CDR3aa: CASSFRQGGTEAFF
v_gene: TRBV15; d_gene: NA; j_gene: TRBJ2-5; abundance: NA; CDR3nt: TGTGCCACCAGCAGAGGGCGGTCGCAAGAGACCCAGTACTTC; CDR3aa: CATSRGRSQETQYF
v_gene: TRBV5-8; d_gene: NA; j_gene: TRBJ1-1; abundance: once; CDR3nt: TGTGCCAGCACGCAGGGTTGGAACACTGAAGCTTTCTTT; CDR3aa: CASTQGWNTEAFF
v_gene: TRBV6-1; d_gene: NA; j_gene: TRBJ2-5; abundance: once; CDR3nt: TGTGCCAGCAGTGAAGTAGCCCACCAAGAGACCCAGTACTTC; CDR3aa: CASSEVAHQETQYF
v_gene: TRBV18; d_gene: NA; j_gene: TRBJ1-3; abundance: once; CDR3nt: TGTGCCAGCTCACCCCCGGAACTGGGTAACACCATATATTTT; CDR3aa: CASSPPELGNTIYF
v_gene: TRBV28; d_gene: NA; j_gene: TRBJ1-2; abundance: NA; CDR3nt: TGTGCCAGCAGTACTACGCGGCGGGGGGCGGGCGGCTACACCTTC; CDR3aa: CASSTTRRGAGGYTF
v_gene: TRBV29-1; d_gene: TRBD1; j_gene: TRBJ1-1; abundance: NA; CDR3nt: TGCAGCGTTGAAGATCGTGTAGGGGGCTCCTTCGGTAGGGCTTTCTTT; CDR3aa: CSVEDRVGGSFGRAFF
v_gene: TRBV4-3; d_gene: NA; j_gene: TRBJ1-3; abundance: NA; CDR3nt: TGCGCCAGCAGCCAAGGGTATGGAAGAGCCATCTCTGGAAACACCATATATTTT; CDR3aa: CASSQGYGRAISGNTIYF
v_gene: TRBV6-5; d_gene: TRBD1; j_gene: TRBJ2-7; abundance: NA; CDR3nt: TGTGCCAGCAGCGGCCGGGACAGGAGACTCTACGAGCAGTACTTC; CDR3aa: CASSGRDRRLYEQYF
v_gene: TRBV6-5; d_gene: NA; j_gene: TRBJ1-1; abundance: NA; CDR3nt: TGTGCCAGCGAGGGGAACACTGAAGCTTTCTTT; CDR3aa: CASEGNTEAFF
v_gene: TRBV7-3; d_gene: NA; j_gene: TRBJ2-3; abundance: NA; CDR3nt: TGTGCCAGCAGCTTATTGACTGGCACAGATACGCAGTATTTT; CDR3aa: CASSLLTGTDTQYF
v_gene: TRBV7-9; d_gene: TRBD1; j_gene: TRBJ1-4; abundance: NA; CDR3nt: TGTGCCAGCAGCCCGTCGGGACAGACTTTTGAAAAACTGTTTTTT; CDR3aa: CASSPSGQTFEKLFF
v_gene: TRBV7-2; d_gene: NA; j_gene: TRBJ2-7; abundance: NA; CDR3nt: TGTGCCTCAGAGGGTAGCGGTCCCTACGAGCAGTACTTC; CDR3aa: CASEGSGPYEQYF
v_gene: TRBV7-9; d_gene: NA; j_gene: TRBJ2-3; abundance: NA; CDR3nt: TGTGCCAGCAGCTTAGTTCCAGATACCACAGATACGCAGTATTTT; CDR3aa: CASSLVPDTTDTQYF
v_gene: TRBV7-9; d_gene: NA; j_gene: TRBJ1-1; abundance: NA; CDR3nt: TGTGCCAGCAGCTCCCGCCAAGCCACAGGGAGGACTGAAGCTTTCTTT; CDR3aa: CASSSRQATGRTEAFF
v_gene: TRBV5-1; d_gene: NA; j_gene: TRBJ1-2; abundance: NA; CDR3nt: TGCGCCAGCAGCTTGGCCCCGCAGGGGACGTCTAACTATGGCTACACCTTC; CDR3aa: CASSLAPQGTSNYGYTF
v_gene: TRBV11-2; d_gene: TRBD2; j_gene: TRBJ2-2; abundance: NA; CDR3nt: TGTGCCAGCAGCTTTGCCACTAGCGGGAGTAATGCCGGGGAGCTGTTTTTT; CDR3aa: CASSFATSGSNAGELFF
v_gene: TRBV7-3; d_gene: TRBD1; j_gene: TRBJ2-7; abundance: NA; CDR3nt: TGTGCCAGCAGCCCTCAGCAGGGGGCAAACGAGCAGTACTTC; CDR3aa: CASSPQQGANEQYF
v_gene: TRBV28; d_gene: NA; j_gene: TRBJ1-2; abundance: NA; CDR3nt: TGTGCCAGCAGTTCCTTAGGACAGACAATAAATGGCTACACCTTC; CDR3aa: CASSSLGQTINGYTF
v_gene: TRBV6-6; d_gene: NA; j_gene: TRBJ1-5; abundance: NA; CDR3nt: TGTGCCAGCAGCTTCTTAGGGGCGAGCAATCAGCCCCAGCATTTT; CDR3aa: CASSFLGASNQPQHF
v_gene: TRBV5-1; d_gene: NA; j_gene: TRBJ1-2; abundance: NA; CDR3nt: TGCGCCAGCAGCTACGACGGGAGGAATGGCTACACCTTC; CDR3aa: CASSYDGRNGYTF
v_gene: TRBV28; d_gene: NA; j_gene: TRBJ1-2; abundance: NA; CDR3nt: TGTGCCAGCACGGCAGGTTTCTATGGCTACACCTTC; CDR3aa: CASTAGFYGYTF
v_gene: TRBV6-5; d_gene: NA; j_gene: TRBJ1-2; abundance: few; CDR3nt: TGTGCCAGCAGTTATGGGCAGCATTATGGCTACACCTTC; CDR3aa: CASSYGQHYGYTF
v_gene: TRBV7-2; d_gene: TRBD1; j_gene: TRBJ2-7; abundance: NA; CDR3nt: TGTGCCAGCAGCTTAGGATTTACAGGGGGAAGATCCTACGAGCAGTACTTC; CDR3aa: CASSLGFTGGRSYEQYF
v_gene: TRBV9; d_gene: NA; j_gene: TRBJ2-2; abundance: once; CDR3nt: TGTGCCAGCAGCGTAGAGGCGGGATTAAGGACCGGGGAGCTGTTTTTT; CDR3aa: CASSVEAGLRTGELFF
v_gene: TRBV27; d_gene: NA; j_gene: TRBJ1-6; abundance: NA; CDR3nt: TGTGCCAGCAGTGCGAGGACGGCTAGGAATTCACCCCTCCACTTT; CDR3aa: CASSARTARNSPLHF
v_gene: TRBV19; d_gene: NA; j_gene: TRBJ2-1; abundance: NA; CDR3nt: TGTGCCAGTAGTATTCCATCTGAGCAGTTCTTC; CDR3aa: CASSIPSEQFF
v_gene: TRBV6-5; d_gene: TRBD2; j_gene: TRBJ2-1; abundance: once; CDR3nt: TGTGCCAGCATGGTGACAGCGGGAAGGGAGCAGTTCTTC; CDR3aa: CASMVTAGREQFF
v_gene: TRBV9; d_gene: NA; j_gene: TRBJ2-4; abundance: NA; CDR3nt: TGTGCCAGCAGCGTAGGAAGAGCGGAAAACATTCAGTACTTC; CDR3aa: CASSVGRAENIQYF